Listed here are 23 T cell receptor beta chains from one sample, sequenced in a study of blood T cell repertoires in COVID-19. Repertoires were generated with immunoSEQ multiplex PCR, while TCRdb's copy carries only in-frame clones and drops some. The sample holds some 360,000 clones, over 75% seen once. Material for sequencing was peripheral blood. The receptors come from an older woman with COVID-19, enrolled during active disease.

A remark on this clone: A read error is possible here, since a much larger clone lies one base away. The rearrangement uses TRBV7-3 and TRBJ2-2; the D gene is possibly TRBD1 (5 bases). V gave up 5 bases and J gave up 1 base, with 8 bases separating them. CDR3 length: 14 amino acids. Germline-derived CDR1 and CDR2 are SGHTA and FQGTGA. DNA for the CDR3: TGTGCCAGCAGCACCACAGGGAACACCGGGGAGCTGTTTTTT. Translation: CASSTTGNTGELFF.

The chain couples TRBV19 to TRBJ2-2; D unclear. Trimming took off 2 bases at V and 2 bases at J, with 12 bases between the two ends. This CDR3 is 16 amino acids long. CDR1 is LNHDA, CDR2 SQIVND, per germline (reference sequence). CDR3 residues: CASSINSVRNTGELFF. In DNA, the CDR3 is TGTGCCAGTAGTATAAATTCGGTGAGAAACACCGGGGAGCTGTTTTTT.

This chain connects TRBV6-6 to TRBJ1-2, with 11 bases aligning to TRBD1. The CDR3 is made up of 15 amino acids. CDR1 and CDR2 from the germline V gene are MNHNY and SVGAGI (reference sequence). The trim removed 7 bases at V and 2 bases at J, leaving 6 bases unmatched. The chain's CDR3 is CASTQRDRGNYGYTF. In DNA, the CDR3 is TGTGCCAGCACCCAAAGGGACAGGGGGAACTATGGCTACACCTTC.

V gene TRBV19 combines with J gene TRBJ2-6; the match to TRBD1 covers 7 bases. CDR3 length: 18 residues. V shed 2 bases and J 0 bases; nucleotides not matched to a gene: 7. Germline assignment: CDR1 LNHDA and CDR2 SQIVND (reference sequence). CDR3 protein: CASSIYGQVVSGANVLTF. CDR3 bases: TGTGCCAGTAGTATATATGGACAGGTGGTCTCTGGGGCCAACGTCCTGACTTTC.

Regarding this clone: The identical CDR3 is also encoded by other nucleotide sequences in the sample. The genes are TRBV11-3 and TRBJ2-5, with 7 bases aligning to TRBD2. Trimming removed 1 base from V and 4 bases from J; junction bases left unmatched: 3. CDR3 size: 14 residues. Germline CDR1 reads SGHNT; CDR2 reads YENEEA. For the CDR3, the DNA is TGTGCCAGCAGCTTAGCGGGGGGAGGAGAGACCCAGTACTTC. It encodes CASSLAGGGETQYF.

The CDR3 here is CASSLKTHPGYEQYF. CDR3 DNA: TGTGCCAGCAGCTTAAAAACGCACCCGGGCTACGAGCAGTACTTC. The genes are TRBV7-2 and TRBJ2-7; unclear D gene. This CDR3 spans 15 amino acids. Germline CDR1 is SGHTA and CDR2 is FQGNSA. The V end was cut by 2 bases, the J end by 3 bases, with 14 bases between.

This chain links TRBV9 with TRBJ2-1; TRBD1 is a possible D gene (6 bases). V lost 7 bases and J lost 7, with 18 bases in between. This CDR3 is built from 14 residues. CDR1 is SGDLS, CDR2 YYNGEE, per germline. Written as DNA, the CDR3 is TGTGCCAGCTCTCGAGGGGGACCCTCGAATGAGCAGTTCTTC. Translation gives CASSRGGPSNEQFF.

The chain combines TRBV6-5 with TRBJ1-1; 7 bases map to TRBD1. Germline loops: CDR1 MNHEY, CDR2 SVGAGI. The CDR3 has 14 amino acids. Trimming took 7 bases from V and 4 from J; bases not matched to a gene: 9. The CDR3 DNA is TGTGCCAGCAATGGACAGGCCGGACGCACTGAAGCTTTCTTT. Protein product: CASNGQAGRTEAFF.

This clone was counted only a few times. The same CDR3 arises from other DNA sequences in this sample as well. This chain links TRBV18 with TRBJ1-1; D may be TRBD1 (5 bases). The CDR3 is made up of 13 amino acids. Trimming took 6 bases from V and 5 from J, leaving 13 bases between them. Germline-derived CDR1 and CDR2 are KGHSH and LQKENI. As DNA, the CDR3 is TGTGCCAGCTCTCCCCAGGGAGGGACTGAAGCTTTCTTT. Its protein product is CASSPQGGTEAFF.

The rearrangement uses TRBV28 and TRBJ1-2; D might be TRBD1 (6 bases). Trimming cost V 3 bases and J 2 bases, with 13 bases left between them. The CDR3 loop spans 15 amino acids. In germline, CDR1 is MDHEN, CDR2 SYDVKM. This chain's CDR3 is CASSLGAGANYGYTF. In DNA, the CDR3 is TGTGCCAGCAGTTTGGGGGCAGGGGCGAACTATGGCTACACCTTC.

The V gene is TRBV3-1 (or the pseudogene TRBV3-2), the J gene TRBJ1-1; 8 bases align to TRBD1. The CDR3 is 15 amino acids. Looked up from germline, CDR1 is LGHDT and CDR2 is YNNKEL (reference sequence). J was trimmed by 5 bases and V by 4 bases; bases with no gene match: 9. The CDR3 nucleotides read TGTGCCAGCAGCCGACAGGGGTCCCGGGGTACTGAAGCTTTCTTT. It translates to CASSRQGSRGTEAFF.

The J gene is TRBJ1-4, the V gene TRBV3-1 (or the pseudogene TRBV3-2), with 8 bases fitting TRBD1. Germline lookup yields CDR1 LGHDT and CDR2 YNNKEL (reference sequence). The V gene end was trimmed by 4 bases and the J gene end by 6 bases; junction bases not matched to a gene: 7. CDR3 length: 15 amino acids. CDR3: CASSLKGQGDEKLFF. In DNA form, the CDR3 reads TGTGCCAGCAGCCTCAAAGGACAGGGAGATGAAAAACTGTTTTTT.

The CDR3 sequence is CAWSAGVGGNTIYF. Here the CDR3 DNA reads TGTGCCTGGAGCGCAGGGGTAGGTGGAAACACCATATATTTT. This sequence joins TRBV30 and TRBJ1-3; D is possibly TRBD1 (6 bases). V was shortened by 3 bases and J by 3 bases, with 12 bases between the two germline ends. The CDR3 contains 14 residues. Germline CDR1 and CDR2: GTSNPN and SVGIG (reference sequence).

This clone was detected only once. This chain links TRBV7-3 with TRBJ2-3; TRBD2 might be the D (5 bases). Germline CDR1 and CDR2: SGHTA and FQGTGA. The CDR3 is 14 amino acids. V was shortened by 3 bases and J by 2 bases, with 9 bases between the two germline ends. This chain's CDR3 is CASSFAGPTDTQYF. In DNA form, the CDR3 reads TGTGCCAGCAGCTTTGCGGGCCCCACAGATACGCAGTATTTT.

J is TRBJ1-1 and V is TRBV12-3 or TRBV12-4; D is undetermined. The CDR3 length is 13 residues. The V end lost 6 bases, the J end lost 4 bases, and 12 bases lay between the germline ends. The CDR3 protein is CASRGPTATEAFF. The CDR3 region has the DNA TGTGCCAGCAGGGGCCCGACGGCCACTGAAGCTTTCTTT.

This chain connects TRBV5-1 to TRBJ2-6; D call uncertain. Per the germline V gene, CDR1 is SGHRS and CDR2 is YFSETQ. Trimming removed 5 bases from V and 4 bases from J, with 13 bases in between. The CDR3 spans 15 residues. The chain's CDR3 is CASSPLTTGANVLTF. In DNA form, the CDR3 reads TGCGCCAGCAGTCCCCTAACCACGGGGGCCAACGTCCTGACTTTC.

The chain links TRBV28 to TRBJ1-1; the D gene is possibly TRBD1 (5 bases). Germline V gene data show CDR1 as MDHEN and CDR2 as SYDVKM. This CDR3 spans 15 amino acids. The ends were cut back, 3 bases at V and 11 bases at J, with 22 bases in the middle. CDR3 nucleotides: TGTGCCAGCAGTTTGCCCCCCCCACGGGTCGCAGGGGCTTTCTTT. This encodes CASSLPPPRVAGAFF.

The rearrangement links TRBV6-5 to TRBJ1-6, with 7 bases lining up with TRBD1. The CDR3 sequence is 14 residues long. J gave up 7 bases and V 6 bases, and 6 bases lay outside the gene matches. Germline V gives CDR1 MNHEY, CDR2 SVGAGI. CDR3 bases: TGTGCCAGCAGAGTGACAGGGTTCAATTCACCCCTCCACTTT. Protein: CASRVTGFNSPLHF.

V usage is TRBV5-8 and J usage is TRBJ2-7; the match to TRBD2 covers 7 bases. The CDR3 runs to 16 residues. CDR1 is SGHTS and CDR2 is YDEGEE in the germline V gene. Trimming took 6 bases from V and 4 from J; bases not matched to a gene: 16. For the CDR3, the DNA is TGTGCCAGCACTCGCCACCGAGGCGGGGGAATGTACGAGCAGTACTTC. As protein: CASTRHRGGGMYEQYF.

The chain joins TRBV3-1 (or the pseudogene TRBV3-2) to TRBJ1-1; tentatively, D is TRBD1 (5 bases). This CDR3 has 15 residues. V lost 1 base, J lost 1 base, and 10 bases lay in between. CDR1 is LGHDT and CDR2 is YNNKEL in the germline V gene (reference sequence). This CDR3 reads CASSQVPTGNTEAFF. The CDR3 DNA reads TGTGCCAGCAGCCAAGTCCCCACAGGGAACACTGAAGCTTTCTTT.

The chain couples TRBV3-1 (or the pseudogene TRBV3-2) to TRBJ1-1, with D perhaps matching TRBD1 (6 bases). Trimming shortened V by 4 bases and J by 1 base, and 10 bases separated the two germline ends. Germline loops: CDR1 LGHDT, CDR2 YNNKEL (reference sequence). This CDR3 spans 14 amino acids. This CDR3 reads CASSLGQPNTEAFF. CDR3 coding DNA: TGTGCCAGCAGCCTCGGACAGCCGAACACTGAAGCTTTCTTT.

V gene TRBV6-1 combines with J gene TRBJ1-2; D may be TRBD1 (6 bases). Trimming left V 4 bases short and J 4 bases short, with 19 bases between. CDR3 length: 16 residues. Germline CDR1 is MNHNS and CDR2 is SASEGT. The DNA of the CDR3 is TGTGCCAGCAGTGTTGCCGTCAGGGGAAGGGTCTATGGCTACACCTTC. Its translation is CASSVAVRGRVYGYTF.

The V call is TRBV27, the J call TRBJ1-3, with D maybe TRBD1 (6 bases). Germline V gene data show CDR1 as MNHEY and CDR2 as SMNVEV (reference sequence). The CDR3 is 15 residues long. V was pared by 6 bases and J by 1 base, with 13 bases between. The CDR3 DNA sequence: TGTGCCAGCAGCCCTAATAGGGGGTCTGGAAACACCATATATTTT. Protein: CASSPNRGSGNTIYF.